The 8 T cell receptor beta chains presented below share a single source sample, sequenced in a study of beta chain features in type 1 diabetes. What these receptors recognize is not known. Sequencing targeted expressed TCRB transcripts, as all isolated RNA had been reverse transcribed. Profiling relied on immunoSEQ multiplex PCR, and the TCRdb table lists in-frame clones only, not all of them. The sample yields 250,000 to 350,000 clones, roughly an eighth seen once. General study findings and limits: Moderate yet significant TCRB CDR3 shortening was seen in Type 1 diabetes patients in all four CD4+ subsets.

The sample comprised naive CD4+ T cells from blood. Receptors originate from a man aged 25-40 years with type 1 diabetes.

This clone was seen only a few times. The V gene is TRBV6-1, the J gene TRBJ2-2; possible D gene TRBD2, 6 bases. CDR1 and CDR2 (germline): MNHNS, SASEGT. V was cut by 2 bases and J by 0 bases, with 13 bases left in between. The CDR3 runs to 17 residues. This CDR3 reads CASSESGDGANTGELFF. DNA of the CDR3: TGTGCCAGCAGTGAATCGGGGGATGGTGCGAACACCGGGGAGCTGTTTTTT.

The gene calls are TRBV4-3 and TRBJ2-3, with 8 bases fitting TRBD2. The CDR3 runs 17 residues. V shed 1 base, J shed 3 bases, and the junction held 9 bases outside the gene matches. The germline gives CDR1 LGHNA, CDR2 YSLEER. CDR3 nucleotide sequence: TGCGCCAGCAGCCAAGCGGCTAGTCGCGGGGGGACAGATACGCAGTATTTT. Residues: CASSQAASRGGTDTQYF.

CDR3 residues: CASSVEGWGLAGVEQFF. CDR3 nucleotides: TGTGCCAGCAGCGTAGAAGGTTGGGGACTAGCGGGAGTGGAGCAGTTCTTC. The gene calls are TRBV9 and TRBJ2-1, with 14 bases lining up with TRBD2. This CDR3 has 17 residues. Germline V gene lookup returns CDR1 SGDLS and CDR2 YYNGEE. The junction had 9 bases not matched to a gene; V was cut back by 0 bases and J by 10 bases.

This clone turned up a few times. J is TRBJ2-1 and V is TRBV5-6; no clear D gene. Germline loops: CDR1 SGHDT, CDR2 YYEEEE. The CDR3 is 14 amino acids. Trimming removed 4 bases from V and 10 bases from J, with 18 bases in between. CDR3 coding DNA: TGTGCCAGCAGCACTTGGTCGTCCACCAGGGAGCAGTTCTTC. It specifies CASSTWSSTREQFF.

This chain links TRBV4-3 with TRBJ2-7, with TRBD1 as a possible D gene (6 bases). Germline values: CDR1 LGHNA, CDR2 YSLEER. The germline V and J ends were trimmed by 0 bases and 3 bases, with 12 bases remaining between them. The CDR3 loop spans 15 amino acids. The CDR3 sequence is CASSQDVMDSYEQYF. DNA for the CDR3: TGCGCCAGCAGCCAAGATGTTATGGACAGCTACGAGCAGTACTTC.

The chain links TRBV28 to TRBJ1-2; 8 bases fit TRBD1. CDR1 MDHEN and CDR2 SYDVKM come from the germline V gene. J was trimmed by 4 bases and V by 6 bases; bases with no gene match: 4. This CDR3 has 13 amino acids. The CDR3 DNA reads as TGTGCCAGCAGATCAACAGGGGGCTATGGCTACACCTTC. Translating it yields CASRSTGGYGYTF.

The chain carries TRBV9 and TRBJ2-6; D is unclear. The CDR3 has 13 residues. Germline loops: CDR1 SGDLS, CDR2 YYNGEE. Trimming shortened V by 1 base and J by 4 bases, and 3 bases separated the two germline ends. In DNA form, the CDR3 reads TGTGCCAGCAGCGTAATAGGGGCCAACGTCCTGACTTTC. This encodes CASSVIGANVLTF.

This clone was observed a handful of times. The chain joins TRBV28 to TRBJ1-4, with no clear D. The germline CDR1 and CDR2 sequences are MDHEN and SYDVKM. Between the trimmed V and J ends, which lost 3 bases and 5 bases, there was a span of 10 bases. This CDR3 has 14 residues. The CDR3, as DNA: TGTGCCAGCAGTTTCCCCCCGGGGAATGAAAAACTGTTTTTT. Protein sequence: CASSFPPGNEKLFF.